The 15 T cell receptor beta chains given below trace back to one sample, sequenced in a study of post-analysis software for immune sequencing data. General study results and limits: Patients carried roughly five TRBV segments more frequently than controls did, and TRBV5-6, TRBV5-1 and TRBV20-1 were among them.

No antigen has been assigned to these receptors. The authors incorporated unique molecular identifiers into the TCR beta cDNA libraries. TCRdb re-derived calls from the PCR reads in MiXCR, one entry per CDR3 protein. The sample contains about 500,000 distinct CDR3 sequences, under 55% of which appear only once. The sample comprised blood. Receptor source: a girl aged 10-17 years with multiple sclerosis.

Only a few counts were recorded for this clonotype. The chain is built from TRBV5-1 and TRBJ2-1; 8 bases are shared with TRBD2. The CDR3 has 14 residues. Unmatched junction bases numbered 2, after V lost 4 bases and J lost 2 bases. Looked up from germline, CDR1 is SGHRS and CDR2 is YFSETQ. CDR3 DNA: TGCGCCAGCAGCGATAGCGGGGCCTACAATGAGCAGTTCTTC. This translates into CASSDSGAYNEQFF.

This clonotype was seen a few times. The chain combines TRBV7-8 with TRBJ1-1, with D perhaps TRBD1 (5 bases). The CDR3 loop spans 15 amino acids. Between the trimmed V and J ends, which lost 0 bases and 1 base, there was a span of 9 bases. The germline gives CDR1 SGHVS, CDR2 FQNEAQ. The CDR3 protein is CASSLAGETNTEAFF. CDR3 DNA: TGTGCCAGCAGCTTAGCGGGGGAGACGAACACTGAAGCTTTCTTT.

This clonotype has at least ten counts. The CDR3 DNA is TGTGCCAGCAGTCGGACTAGCGGTTACAATGAGCAGTTCTTC. Translation: CASSRTSGYNEQFF. The rearrangement joins TRBV9 to TRBJ2-1; TRBD2 matches 10 bases. Germline-derived CDR1 and CDR2 are SGDLS and YYNGEE. The CDR3 consists of 14 residues. The trim removed 5 bases at V and 4 bases at J, leaving 3 bases unmatched.

The chain carries TRBV7-4 and TRBJ2-4; maybe TRBD1 (6 bases). The J call may not be correct, given that the DNA end is closer to TRBJ2-7. The CDR3 spans 14 residues. CDR1 SGHVT and CDR2 SQSDAQ come from the germline V gene. This chain's CDR3 is CASSWTACSYEQYF. CDR3 coding DNA: TGTGCCAGCAGCTGGACAGCCTGCTCCTACGAGCAGTACTTC.

A few counts support this clonotype. The CDR3 DNA reads as TGCAGCGCACACGTAGGGAGACTAGCGGGAGACACAGATACGCAGTATTTT. As protein: CSAHVGRLAGDTDTQYF. The chain recombines TRBV29-1 with TRBJ2-3; 12 nucleotides agree with TRBD2. The V gene end was trimmed by 7 bases and the J gene end by 2 bases; junction bases not matched to a gene: 13. The germline gives CDR1 SQVTM, CDR2 ANQGSEA. There are 17 residues in the CDR3.

V usage is TRBV20-1 and J usage is TRBJ2-1, with 10 bases lining up with TRBD1. CDR3 size: 17 residues. The germline CDR1 and CDR2 sequences are DFQATT and SNEGSKA (reference sequence). CDR3 bases: TGCAGCGCCAGAAACCCATGGACAGGGGGCTCCTACAATGAGCAGTTCTTC. Translation: CSARNPWTGGSYNEQFF.

The chain is built from TRBV4-3 and TRBJ2-1, with D uncertain. This CDR3 spans 17 amino acids. The germline gives CDR1 LGHNA, CDR2 YSLEER. With 0 bases removed from V and 5 bases from J, the gap between germline ends came to 17 bases. Here the CDR3 reads CASSQERVNLKHNEQFF. The CDR3 region has the DNA TGCGCCAGCAGCCAAGAAAGGGTTAATTTGAAACACAATGAGCAGTTCTTC.

The chain has TRBV7-2 and TRBJ1-2, with 9 bases lining up with TRBD1. V lost 4 bases, J lost 4 bases, and 13 bases stayed unmatched. The CDR3 length is 17 residues. Germline-derived CDR1 and CDR2 are SGHTA and FQGNSA. CDR3 DNA sequence: TGTGCCAGCAGCTATAACCTGGGACAGGGTGGTTTCTATGGCTACACCTTC. It translates to CASSYNLGQGGFYGYTF.

This chain links TRBV7-2 with TRBJ2-5, with D unclear. The J call is in doubt because the DNA end fits TRBJ2-7 better. Per the germline V gene, CDR1 is SGHTA and CDR2 is FQGNSA. The length of the CDR3 is 12 residues. CDR3 region: CASSYPSNEQYF. CDR3 DNA: TGTGCCAGCAGCTACCCATCCAACGAGCAGTACTTC.

The chain uses TRBV9 and TRBJ1-3; D is possibly TRBD1 (5 bases). The CDR3 sequence is 15 residues long. V was trimmed by 0 bases and J by 2 bases, leaving 9 bases between them. Germline values: CDR1 SGDLS, CDR2 YYNGEE. CDR3 DNA: TGTGCCAGCAGCGTAGATGGGGGAACTGGAAACACCATATATTTT. It translates to CASSVDGGTGNTIYF.

The chain recombines TRBV29-1 with TRBJ2-1; TRBD2 might be the D (7 bases). V lost 2 bases, J lost 5 bases, and 19 bases lay in between. This CDR3 comprises 16 residues. Germline V CDR1 and CDR2: SQVTM, ANQGSEA. The CDR3 coding sequence is TGCAGCGTTGAAAGGGGGGGCAGGGACCCTAACAATGAGCAGTTCTTC. It yields the protein CSVERGGRDPNNEQFF.

This clonotype was seen a single time. V gene TRBV7-2 combines with J gene TRBJ1-3, with D unclear. The CDR3 extends over 15 amino acids. Germline CDR1 is SGHTA and CDR2 is FQGNSA. V was shortened by 1 base and J by 0 bases, with 7 bases between the two germline ends. The CDR3 reads CASSLEQVSGNTIYF. DNA of the CDR3: TGTGCCAGCAGCTTAGAGCAGGTCTCTGGAAACACCATATATTTT.

This clonotype has ten or more counts. This chain links TRBV5-1 with TRBJ2-7, with no clear D. The CDR3 sequence is 12 residues long. The V end lost 5 bases, the J end lost 3 bases, and 9 bases lay between the germline ends. In germline, CDR1 is SGHRS, CDR2 YFSETQ. CDR3 loop: CASRWGYYEQYF. CDR3 bases: TGCGCCAGCAGGTGGGGTTACTACGAGCAGTACTTC.

Concerning this clonotype itself: In this CDR3 the conserved last residue, phenylalanine or tryptophan, is missing, so a read error is likely. The chain has TRBV20-1 and TRBJ2-5, with D maybe TRBD2 (6 bases). The DNA end is a closer match to TRBJ2-7, so the J assignment may be wrong. CDR1 is DFQATT and CDR2 is SNEGSKA in the germline V gene (reference sequence). The CDR3 runs to 13 residues. CDR3 loop: CSARTRSSYEQYL. CDR3 in DNA: TGCAGTGCTAGGACTAGGTCCTCCTACGAGCAGTACTTG.

This clonotype has just a few counts. This chain links TRBV20-1 with TRBJ1-2; D is unclear. Per germline, CDR1 DFQATT and CDR2 SNEGSKA (reference sequence). Trimming pared 4 bases from V and 2 bases from J, leaving 11 bases between. The length of the CDR3 is 13 residues. The CDR3 reads CSATPTENYGYTF. The CDR3 DNA is TGCAGTGCTACCCCTACCGAGAACTATGGCTACACCTTC.